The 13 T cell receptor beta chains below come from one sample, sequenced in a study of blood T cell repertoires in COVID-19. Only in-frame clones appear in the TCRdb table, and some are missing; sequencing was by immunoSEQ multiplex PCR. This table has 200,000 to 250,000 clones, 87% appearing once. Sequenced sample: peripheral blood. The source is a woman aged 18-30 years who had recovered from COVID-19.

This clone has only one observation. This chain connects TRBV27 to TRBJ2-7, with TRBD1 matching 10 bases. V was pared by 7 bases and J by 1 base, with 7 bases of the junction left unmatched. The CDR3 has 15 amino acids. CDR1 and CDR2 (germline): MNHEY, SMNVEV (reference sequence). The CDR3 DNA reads TGTGCCAGCACCCCGAGGACAGGGGGATCCTACGAGCAGTACTTC. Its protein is CASTPRTGGSYEQYF.

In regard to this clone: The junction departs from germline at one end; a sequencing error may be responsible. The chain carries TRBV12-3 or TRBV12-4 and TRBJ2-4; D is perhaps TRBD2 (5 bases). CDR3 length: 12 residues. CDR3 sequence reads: CASSARVLIQWF. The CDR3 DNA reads TGTGCCAGCAGTGCGAGGGTCCTCATTCAATGGTTC.

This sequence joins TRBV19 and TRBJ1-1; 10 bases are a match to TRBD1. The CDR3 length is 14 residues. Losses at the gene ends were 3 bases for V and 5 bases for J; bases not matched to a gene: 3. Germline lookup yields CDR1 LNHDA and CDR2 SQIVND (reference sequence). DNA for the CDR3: TGTGCCAGTAGTATCGGGACAGGGGAAACTGAAGCTTTCTTT. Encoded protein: CASSIGTGETEAFF. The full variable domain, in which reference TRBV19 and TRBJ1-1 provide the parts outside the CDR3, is DGGITQSPKYLFRKEGQNVTLSCEQNLNHDAMYWYRQDPGQGLRLIYYSQIVNDFQKGDIAEGYSVSREKKESFPLTVTSAQKNPTAFYLCASSIGTGETEAFFGQGTRLTVV.

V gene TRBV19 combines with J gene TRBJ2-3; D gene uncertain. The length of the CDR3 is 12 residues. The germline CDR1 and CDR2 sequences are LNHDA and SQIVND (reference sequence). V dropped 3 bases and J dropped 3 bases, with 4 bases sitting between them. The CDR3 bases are TGTGCCAGTAGTATCAGTACAGATACGCAGTATTTT. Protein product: CASSISTDTQYF.

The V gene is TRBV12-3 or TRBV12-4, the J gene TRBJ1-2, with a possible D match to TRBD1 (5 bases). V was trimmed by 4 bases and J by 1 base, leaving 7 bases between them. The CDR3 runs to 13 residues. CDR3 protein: CASSYDSNYGYTF. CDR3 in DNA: TGTGCCAGCAGTTATGACAGTAACTATGGCTACACCTTC.

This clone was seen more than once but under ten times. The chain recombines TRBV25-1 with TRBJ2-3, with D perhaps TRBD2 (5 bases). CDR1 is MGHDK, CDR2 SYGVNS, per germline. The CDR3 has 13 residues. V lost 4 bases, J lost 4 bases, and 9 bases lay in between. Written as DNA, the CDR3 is TGTGCCAGCAGTGTCCGTAGCGCAGATACGCAGTATTTT. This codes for CASSVRSADTQYF.

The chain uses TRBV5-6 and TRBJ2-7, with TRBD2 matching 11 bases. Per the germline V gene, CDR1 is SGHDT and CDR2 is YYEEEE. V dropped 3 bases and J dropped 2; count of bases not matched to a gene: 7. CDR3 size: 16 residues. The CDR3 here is CASSSLGGLAAYEQYF. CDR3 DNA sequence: TGTGCCAGCAGCTCCTTGGGGGGACTAGCGGCCTACGAGCAGTACTTC. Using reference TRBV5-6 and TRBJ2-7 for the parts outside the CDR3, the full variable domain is DAGVTQSPTHLIKTRGQQVTLRCSPKSGHDTVSWYQQALGQGPQFIFQYYEEEERQRGNFPDRFSGHQFPNYSSELNVNALLLGDSALYLCASSSLGGLAAYEQYFGPGTRLTVT.

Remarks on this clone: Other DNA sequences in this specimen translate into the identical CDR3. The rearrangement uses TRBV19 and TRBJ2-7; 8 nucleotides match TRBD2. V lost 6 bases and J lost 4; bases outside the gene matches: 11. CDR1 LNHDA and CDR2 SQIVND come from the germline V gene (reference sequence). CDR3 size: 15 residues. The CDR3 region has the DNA TGTGCCAGTAGCATCCTAGCGGGTGAGATTTACGAGCAGTACTTC. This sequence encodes CASSILAGEIYEQYF. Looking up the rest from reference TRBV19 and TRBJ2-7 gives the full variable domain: DGGITQSPKYLFRKEGQNVTLSCEQNLNHDAMYWYRQDPGQGLRLIYYSQIVNDFQKGDIAEGYSVSREKKESFPLTVTSAQKNPTAFYLCASSILAGEIYEQYFGPGTRLTVT.

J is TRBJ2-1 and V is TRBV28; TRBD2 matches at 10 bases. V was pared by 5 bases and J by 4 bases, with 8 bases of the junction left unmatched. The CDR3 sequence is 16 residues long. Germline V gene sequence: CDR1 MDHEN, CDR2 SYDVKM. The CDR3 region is CASSTNRAGGYNEQFF. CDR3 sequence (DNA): TGTGCCAGCAGTACCAATCGAGCGGGAGGGTACAATGAGCAGTTCTTC.

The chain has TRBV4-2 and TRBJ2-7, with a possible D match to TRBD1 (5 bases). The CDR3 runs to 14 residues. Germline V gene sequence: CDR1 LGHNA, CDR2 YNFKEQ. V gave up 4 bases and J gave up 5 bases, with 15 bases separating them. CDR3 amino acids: CASSPNQGRDEQYF. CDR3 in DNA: TGTGCCAGCAGCCCAAATCAGGGAAGGGACGAGCAGTACTTC.

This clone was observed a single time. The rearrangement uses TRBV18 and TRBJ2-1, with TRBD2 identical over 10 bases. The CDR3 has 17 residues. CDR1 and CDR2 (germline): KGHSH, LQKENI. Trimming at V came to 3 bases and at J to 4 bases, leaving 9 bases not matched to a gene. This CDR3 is CASSPVASGRLYNEQFF. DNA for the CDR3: TGTGCCAGCTCACCCGTGGCTAGCGGGAGACTATACAATGAGCAGTTCTTC.

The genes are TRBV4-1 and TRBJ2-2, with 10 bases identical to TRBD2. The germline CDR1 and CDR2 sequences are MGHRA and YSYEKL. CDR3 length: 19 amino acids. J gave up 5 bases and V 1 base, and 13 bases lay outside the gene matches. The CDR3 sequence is CASSQGELAGMTGTGELFF. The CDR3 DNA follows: TGCGCCAGCAGCCAAGGGGAACTAGCGGGAATGACGGGGACCGGGGAGCTGTTTTTT.

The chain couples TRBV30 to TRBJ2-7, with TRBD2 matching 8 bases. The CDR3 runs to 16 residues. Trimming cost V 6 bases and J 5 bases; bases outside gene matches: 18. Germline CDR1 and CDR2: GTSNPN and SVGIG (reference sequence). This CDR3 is CACGYSGVSFGDEQYF. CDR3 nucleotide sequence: TGTGCCTGTGGGTATAGCGGGGTTTCCTTTGGGGACGAGCAGTACTTC.